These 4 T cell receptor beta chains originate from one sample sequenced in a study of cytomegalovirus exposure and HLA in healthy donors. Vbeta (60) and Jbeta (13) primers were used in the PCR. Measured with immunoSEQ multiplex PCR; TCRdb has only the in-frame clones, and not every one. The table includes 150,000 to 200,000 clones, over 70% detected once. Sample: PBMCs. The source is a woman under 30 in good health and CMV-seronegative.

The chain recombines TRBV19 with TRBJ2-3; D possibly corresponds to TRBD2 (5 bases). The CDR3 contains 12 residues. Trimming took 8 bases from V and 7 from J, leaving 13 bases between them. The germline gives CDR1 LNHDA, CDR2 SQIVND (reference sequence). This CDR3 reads CASEDFPNTQYF. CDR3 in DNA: TGTGCCAGTGAGGACTTCCCAAATACGCAGTATTTT. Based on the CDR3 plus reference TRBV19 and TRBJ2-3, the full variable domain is DGGITQSPKYLFRKEGQNVTLSCEQNLNHDAMYWYRQDPGQGLRLIYYSQIVNDFQKGDIAEGYSVSREKKESFPLTVTSAQKNPTAFYLCASEDFPNTQYFGPGTRLTVL.

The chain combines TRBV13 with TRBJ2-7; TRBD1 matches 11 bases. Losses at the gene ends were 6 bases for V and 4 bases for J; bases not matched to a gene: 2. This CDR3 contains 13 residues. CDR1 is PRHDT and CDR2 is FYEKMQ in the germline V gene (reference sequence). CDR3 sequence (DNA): TGTGCCAGCAGAGGACAGGGGGCTTACGAGCAGTACTTC. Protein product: CASRGQGAYEQYF.

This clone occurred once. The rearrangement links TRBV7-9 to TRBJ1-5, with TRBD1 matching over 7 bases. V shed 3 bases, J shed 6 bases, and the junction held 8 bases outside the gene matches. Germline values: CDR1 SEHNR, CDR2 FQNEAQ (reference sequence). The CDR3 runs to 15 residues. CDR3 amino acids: CASSLSGDRFQPQHF. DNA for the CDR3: TGTGCCAGCAGCTTGTCTGGGGACAGATTTCAGCCCCAGCATTTT.

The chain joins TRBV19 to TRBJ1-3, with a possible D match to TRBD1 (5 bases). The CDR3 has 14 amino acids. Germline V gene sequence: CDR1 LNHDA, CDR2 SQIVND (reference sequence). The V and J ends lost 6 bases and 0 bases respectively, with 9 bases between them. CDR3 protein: CASRAGPSGNTIYF. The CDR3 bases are TGTGCCAGTAGGGCAGGGCCCTCTGGAAACACCATATATTTT.